The 28 T cell receptor beta chains below were found in one sample sequenced in a study of shared clonotypes between healthy human individuals (dated by TCRdb to the early 2020s). CD8 naive samples were obtained by positive selection for CCR7 among CD45RO-negative cells, yielding a CD45RA+CCR7+ population from which TemRA cells were excluded. The receptor library was made with the immunoSEQ multiplex PCR assay. What TCRdb holds here is the immuneACCESS table cut down to in-frame rearrangements. Part of the clones is not present; checked against another copy, under half of the missing clones reflect an unresolved V gene, and the others are unexplained. The sample profile shows about 2 million clones; about 95% of them were found once. Of the sample, roughly 1.2% is held by the ten largest clones. Sequenced sample: naive CD8+ T cells sorted from blood. According to the study, the label for this sample's cell subset or site signals: CD45RA+CCR7+. The source is a man between 18 and 29 years old in good health.

This clone has only a few counts. V usage is TRBV2 and J usage is TRBJ2-1; 8 nucleotides agree with TRBD2. V gave up 2 bases and J gave up 7 bases; unmatched junction bases: 4. The germline CDR1 and CDR2 sequences are SNHLY and FYNNEI. The CDR3 spans 14 residues. CDR3 in amino acids: CASSEWRGENEQFF. The CDR3 coding sequence is TGTGCCAGCAGTGAATGGCGGGGGGAAAATGAGCAGTTCTTC.

The chain joins TRBV6-5 to TRBJ1-1, with 7 bases aligning to TRBD1. CDR1 MNHEY and CDR2 SVGAGI come from the germline V gene. The length of the CDR3 is 13 residues. V shed 8 bases and J 1 base; nucleotides not matched to a gene: 4. Here the CDR3 DNA reads TGTGCCAGCCGGGACAGCTCGAACACTGAAGCTTTCTTT. This codes for CASRDSSNTEAFF.

This sequence joins TRBV5-1 and TRBJ2-3; either TRBD1 or TRBD2 may supply D (5 bases each). This CDR3 is 17 amino acids long. Trimming pared 0 bases from V and 1 base from J, leaving 15 bases between. CDR1 SGHRS and CDR2 YFSETQ come from the germline V gene. The CDR3 coding sequence is TGCGCCAGCAGCTTGGGGAACCGGGACCCCCGCACAGATACGCAGTATTTT. Its translation: CASSLGNRDPRTDTQYF.

Only one count was recorded for this clone. The V call is TRBV2, the J call TRBJ2-7; TRBD1 aligns across 9 bases. CDR1 and CDR2 (germline): SNHLY, FYNNEI. With 8 bases clipped from V and 4 bases from J, the junction kept 6 bases outside the gene matches. The CDR3 extends over 13 amino acids. The CDR3 sequence: CASELGQGYEQYF. In nucleotides, the CDR3 is TGTGCCAGCGAGTTGGGACAGGGTTACGAGCAGTACTTC.

The rearrangement links TRBV2 to TRBJ2-1; 13 bases map to TRBD2. This CDR3 contains 17 residues. J was trimmed by 5 bases and V by 5 bases; bases with no gene match: 9. Germline V lookup: CDR1 SNHLY, CDR2 FYNNEI. In DNA form, the CDR3 reads TGTGCCAGCAGTCCGGGACTAGCGGGATATCTAAACAATGAGCAGTTCTTC. Encoded protein: CASSPGLAGYLNNEQFF.

The chain couples TRBV11-2 to TRBJ1-1; TRBD1 aligns across 7 bases. With V trimmed by 1 base and J by 1 base, 3 bases remained unmatched. Germline V gene sequence: CDR1 SGHAT, CDR2 FQNNGV. The CDR3 contains 15 residues. DNA of the CDR3: TGTGCCAGCAGCTTAGGGTACAGGGGGAACACTGAAGCTTTCTTT. Translating it yields CASSLGYRGNTEAFF. The variable domain in full, with the rest retrieved from reference TRBV11-2 and TRBJ1-1, is EAGVAQSPRYKIIEKRQSVAFWCNPISGHATLYWYQQILGQGPKLLIQFQNNGVVDDSQLPKDRFSAERLKGVDSTLKIQPAKLEDSAVYLCASSLGYRGNTEAFFGQGTRLTVV.

The gene calls are TRBV19 and TRBJ1-4; D is possibly TRBD1 (6 bases). The CDR3 spans 17 residues. Germline V CDR1 and CDR2: LNHDA, SQIVND (reference sequence). The V gene lost 3 bases and the J gene lost 2 bases, with 16 bases spanning the gap. The CDR3: CASSIRTAWSTNEKLFF. CDR3 bases: TGTGCCAGTAGTATCCGGACAGCCTGGAGCACTAATGAAAAACTGTTTTTT.

In this sample, this clone turned up once. This rearrangement joins TRBV4-1 to TRBJ1-6; D gene uncertain. The CDR3 extends over 15 amino acids. V lost 0 bases to trimming and J lost 8 bases, with 11 bases between them. CDR1 and CDR2 from the germline V gene are MGHRA and YSYEKL. The DNA of the CDR3 is TGCGCCAGCAGCCAAGAAGGGTGGGAGGATTCACCCCTCCACTTT. Translation gives CASSQEGWEDSPLHF.

The J gene is TRBJ1-5, the V gene TRBV16; D not resolved. The CDR3 loop spans 12 amino acids. Germline V lookup: CDR1 KGHSY, CDR2 FQNENV. Trimming took off 1 base at V and 6 bases at J, with 4 bases between the two ends. The chain's CDR3 is CASSQLSQPQHF. DNA of the CDR3: TGTGCCAGCAGCCAATTATCTCAGCCCCAGCATTTT.

The J gene is TRBJ2-5, the V gene TRBV27; 14 bases agree with TRBD2. V lost 6 bases and J lost 5; bases outside the gene matches: 5. Germline CDR1 reads MNHEY; CDR2 reads SMNVEV (reference sequence). The CDR3 is made up of 15 amino acids. The chain's CDR3 is CASSATSGGAETQYF. In nucleotides, the CDR3 is TGTGCCAGCAGCGCGACTAGCGGGGGGGCTGAGACCCAGTACTTC.

The chain joins TRBV27 to TRBJ2-3; 8 bases are shared with TRBD1. This CDR3 contains 14 residues. V trimming: 7 bases; J trimming: 1 base; junction bases outside the gene matches: 4. CDR1 is MNHEY and CDR2 is SMNVEV in the germline V gene (reference sequence). The CDR3 spells CASTTTGGTDTQYF. Here the CDR3 DNA reads TGTGCCAGCACAACGACAGGGGGCACAGATACGCAGTATTTT.

The V and J genes are TRBV7-9 and TRBJ2-5; tentatively, D is TRBD1 (6 bases). CDR1 is SEHNR, CDR2 FQNEAQ, per germline (reference sequence). V lost 2 bases, J lost 2 bases, and 12 bases lay in between. The CDR3 totals 15 residues. The CDR3 loop reads CASSLPSGDQETQYF. The CDR3 bases are TGTGCCAGCAGCTTACCGTCAGGGGATCAAGAGACCCAGTACTTC.

The chain has TRBV27 and TRBJ1-1; D perhaps matches TRBD1 (5 bases). The length of the CDR3 is 15 residues. Trimming took 7 bases from V and 3 from J, leaving 18 bases between them. The germline V gene has CDR1 MNHEY and CDR2 SMNVEV (reference sequence). CDR3 nucleotide sequence: TGTGCCAGCACACCGACAGTCGGGGGTGACACTGAAGCTTTCTTT. This gives the protein CASTPTVGGDTEAFF.

The chain has TRBV4-1 and TRBJ2-2; 7 nucleotides match TRBD1. Germline loops: CDR1 MGHRA, CDR2 YSYEKL. J was trimmed by 6 bases and V by 4 bases; bases with no gene match: 8. The CDR3 is 15 amino acids. This CDR3 is CASSPLTGAAGELFF. In nucleotides, the CDR3 is TGCGCCAGCAGCCCCCTCACAGGGGCGGCCGGGGAGCTGTTTTTT.

The chain recombines TRBV4-1 with TRBJ2-7, with TRBD1 as a possible D gene (6 bases). Germline assignment: CDR1 MGHRA and CDR2 YSYEKL. The CDR3 sequence is 13 residues long. The V end was cut by 1 base, the J end by 4 bases, with 8 bases between. The CDR3 nucleotides are TGCGCCAGCAGCCAAGTCGACAGGTACGAGCAGTACTTC. Translating it yields CASSQVDRYEQYF.

With regard to this clone: The sample has other DNA sequences that encode this CDR3 too. The rearrangement links TRBV30 to TRBJ2-2; tentative D call: TRBD2 (6 bases). The germline gives CDR1 GTSNPN, CDR2 SVGIG (reference sequence). Trimming pared 4 bases from V and 6 bases from J, leaving 9 bases between. The CDR3 is 12 residues long. The CDR3 sequence: CAWNGGAGELFF. Here the CDR3 DNA reads TGTGCCTGGAACGGGGGAGCCGGGGAGCTGTTTTTT.

The chain carries TRBV7-6 and TRBJ2-7, with 13 bases lining up with TRBD2. The CDR3 has 16 residues. Germline values: CDR1 SGHVS, CDR2 FNYEAQ. The V segment lost 1 base and the J segment 6 bases; nucleotides outside the gene matches: 6. The CDR3 bases are TGTGCCAGCAGCTTAGAAGCTGGACTAGCGGGAGCCGAGCAGTACTTC. As protein: CASSLEAGLAGAEQYF.

The V and J genes are TRBV2 and TRBJ2-1; D ambiguous. V was shortened by 7 bases and J by 7 bases, with 11 bases between the two germline ends. CDR3 length: 12 amino acids. Germline V gene sequence: CDR1 SNHLY, CDR2 FYNNEI. CDR3: CASKGVRNEQFF. Written as DNA, the CDR3 is TGTGCCAGCAAGGGCGTCCGGAATGAGCAGTTCTTC.

This chain connects TRBV6-1 to TRBJ1-1; D gene uncertain. The germline CDR1 and CDR2 sequences are MNHNS and SASEGT. V was clipped by 3 bases and J by 0 bases, with 8 bases between them. The CDR3 loop spans 14 amino acids. CDR3 bases: TGTGCCAGCAGTGATTGGGGAATGAACACTGAAGCTTTCTTT. Protein: CASSDWGMNTEAFF.

The chain is built from TRBV7-9 and TRBJ1-1; D is undetermined. The CDR3 runs 13 residues. The V end was cut by 2 bases, the J end by 3 bases, with 7 bases between. CDR1 SEHNR and CDR2 FQNEAQ come from the germline V gene (reference sequence). The CDR3 sequence: CASSLPADTEAFF. The CDR3 bases are TGTGCCAGCAGCTTACCAGCTGACACTGAAGCTTTCTTT. Full variable domain (rest looked up from reference TRBV7-9 and TRBJ1-1): DTGVSQNPRHKITKRGQNVTFRCDPISEHNRLYWYRQTLGQGPEFLTYFQNEAQLEKSRLLSDRFSAERPKGSFSTLEIQRTEQGDSAMYLCASSLPADTEAFFGQGTRLTVV.

The CDR3 DNA is TGTGCCAGCAGCACTTCCGATAACACTGAAGCTTTCTTT. Its protein product is CASSTSDNTEAFF. J is TRBJ1-1 and V is TRBV13, with D unclear. V was trimmed by 5 bases and J by 2 bases, leaving 9 bases between them. CDR1 PRHDT and CDR2 FYEKMQ come from the germline V gene (reference sequence). CDR3 length equals 13 residues.

The V call is TRBV4-3, the J call TRBJ2-7; 10 bases align to TRBD1. Germline assignment: CDR1 LGHNA and CDR2 YSLEER. Germline trimming cut 3 bases from V and 3 bases from J; bases unmatched to any gene: 20. The CDR3 is made up of 20 amino acids. The CDR3 spells CASSHRAPDRGLAEIYEQYF. As DNA, the CDR3 is TGCGCCAGCAGCCATCGCGCCCCCGACAGGGGGCTAGCGGAGATCTACGAGCAGTACTTC.

The V and J genes are TRBV7-9 and TRBJ2-5; D uncertain. CDR1 is SEHNR and CDR2 is FQNEAQ in the germline V gene (reference sequence). There are 14 residues in the CDR3. The germline V and J ends were trimmed by 5 bases and 5 bases, with 15 bases remaining between them. The CDR3 loop reads CASSPKDGWETQYF. CDR3 sequence (DNA): TGTGCCAGCAGCCCGAAGGACGGGTGGGAGACCCAGTACTTC.

V usage is TRBV5-6 and J usage is TRBJ1-1, with 9 bases matching TRBD1. Trimming removed 4 bases from V and 1 base from J; junction bases left unmatched: 5. CDR1 is SGHDT and CDR2 is YYEEEE in the germline V gene. The CDR3 is made up of 15 amino acids. The CDR3 nucleotides are TGTGCCAGCAGCCCATCGACAGGGGGGAACACTGAAGCTTTCTTT. This gives the protein CASSPSTGGNTEAFF.

The J gene is TRBJ1-2, the V gene TRBV4-1; D gene unclear. The CDR3 length is 15 residues. Trimming took off 2 bases at V and 0 bases at J, with 10 bases between the two ends. The germline gives CDR1 MGHRA, CDR2 YSYEKL. CDR3 in amino acids: CASSQQDRANYGYTF. CDR3 nucleotide sequence: TGCGCCAGCAGCCAACAGGACCGAGCTAACTATGGCTACACCTTC.

J is TRBJ2-7 and V is TRBV4-3; a possible D gene is TRBD1 (5 bases). This CDR3 is 18 amino acids long. Germline CDR1 reads LGHNA; CDR2 reads YSLEER. The V end lost 0 bases, the J end lost 0 bases, and 18 bases lay between the germline ends. The DNA for the CDR3 is TGCGCCAGCAGCCAAGATTACCCGACAGAATACCTCTCCTACGAGCAGTACTTC. As protein: CASSQDYPTEYLSYEQYF.

The chain recombines TRBV11-2 with TRBJ2-1; 9 bases are a match to TRBD2. The V segment lost 1 base and the J segment 3 bases; nucleotides outside the gene matches: 7. This CDR3 has 17 residues. In germline, CDR1 is SGHAT, CDR2 FQNNGV. CDR3 residues: CASSLGWREGVYNEQFF. For the CDR3, the DNA is TGTGCCAGCAGCTTAGGGTGGCGGGAGGGGGTCTACAATGAGCAGTTCTTC.

The chain recombines TRBV6-1 with TRBJ1-2, with TRBD1 as a possible D gene (5 bases). The germline V and J ends were trimmed by 7 bases and 4 bases, with 13 bases remaining between them. Per germline, CDR1 MNHNS and CDR2 SASEGT. This CDR3 region has 13 residues. CDR3 residues: CASTGILFYGYTF. The CDR3, as DNA: TGTGCCAGCACAGGGATACTTTTCTATGGCTACACCTTC.